A single sample is the source of the 24 T cell receptor beta chains below, sequenced in a study of T cells in Graves' hyperthyroidism and ophthalmopathy. Amplification targeted TCR beta CDR3 regions from RNA transcripts. TCR CDR3 underwent first-round RT-PCR with the HTBI primer set. TCRdb analysed the multiplex PCR reads with MiXCR anew, one entry per CDR3 protein. The table has some 580,000 distinct CDR3 sequences, approximately 15% seen once. Sequencing was carried out using blood. These receptors were obtained from a middle-aged woman with Graves' ophthalmopathy.

There are a few counts of this clonotype. CDR3 protein: CASSSTSGITSTDTQYF. CDR3 coding DNA: TGTGCCAGCAGTTCAACTAGCGGAATAACGAGCACAGATACGCAGTATTTT. The rearrangement uses TRBV12-3 or TRBV12-4 and TRBJ2-3; 8 bases agree with TRBD2. With V trimmed by 4 bases and J by 0 bases, 9 bases remained unmatched. This CDR3 comprises 17 residues.

The V and J genes are TRBV2 and TRBJ1-6; TRBD1 matches at 11 bases. Looked up from germline, CDR1 is SNHLY and CDR2 is FYNNEI. This CDR3 is built from 15 residues. V trimming: 6 bases; J trimming: 9 bases; junction bases outside the gene matches: 7. CDR3 bases: TGTGCCAGCAGCCCGGACAGGGGGCAGGGTTCACCCCTCCACTTT. Translated: CASSPDRGQGSPLHF.

This chain connects TRBV20-1 to TRBJ1-1; D gene unclear. The length of the CDR3 is 16 residues. The V end lost 2 bases, the J end lost 6 bases, and 22 bases lay between the germline ends. CDR1 DFQATT and CDR2 SNEGSKA come from the germline V gene (reference sequence). The CDR3 region has the DNA TGCAGTGCTAGACCATTCCTTACGGCGGTTGGGGCTGAAGCTTTCTTT. It encodes CSARPFLTAVGAEAFF.

The genes are TRBV5-6 and TRBJ2-5, with 14 bases lining up with TRBD2. V trimming: 10 bases; J trimming: 10 bases; junction bases outside the gene matches: 18. In germline, CDR1 is SGHDT, CDR2 YYEEEE. The CDR3 loop spans 16 amino acids. CDR3 sequence reads: CAGKGLAGGHNEGQYF. CDR3 DNA sequence: TGTGCCGGCAAAGGACTAGCGGGAGGACATAATGAGGGCCAGTACTTC.

This clonotype has ten or more counts. The chain joins TRBV28 to TRBJ1-6; D might be TRBD1 (5 bases). V shed 3 bases and J shed 7 bases, with 16 bases lying between them. The CDR3 runs 16 residues. Germline V lookup: CDR1 MDHEN, CDR2 SYDVKM. CDR3 DNA: TGTGCCAGCAGTTTGGGGCGGACCCTTAGGAATTCACCCCTCCACTTT. Translation: CASSLGRTLRNSPLHF. Complete variable domain (other parts from reference TRBV28 and TRBJ1-6): DVKVTQSSRYLVKRTGEKVFLECVQDMDHENMFWYRQDPGLGLRLIYFSYDVKMKEKGDIPEGYSVSREKKERFSLILESASTNQTSMYLCASSLGRTLRNSPLHFGNGTRLTVT.

This CDR3 is CSPSSGTGNTEAFF. Here the CDR3 DNA reads TGCAGCCCCTCCTCCGGGACAGGGAACACTGAAGCTTTCTTT. The chain couples TRBV29-1 to TRBJ1-1, with 8 bases matching TRBD1. The length of the CDR3 is 14 residues. V gave up 8 bases and J gave up 1 base; unmatched junction bases: 9. Germline values: CDR1 SQVTM, CDR2 ANQGSEA.

The rearrangement uses TRBV20-1 and TRBJ1-6; D is unclear. V was cut by 0 bases and J by 9 bases, with 12 bases left in between. Germline lookup yields CDR1 DFQATT and CDR2 SNEGSKA (reference sequence). The CDR3 sequence is 14 residues long. The CDR3, as DNA: TGCAGTGCTAGAGAGGAAAAAAGGTTTTCACCCCTCCACTTT. Translating gives CSAREEKRFSPLHF.

The V gene is TRBV7-3, the J gene TRBJ2-3, with unresolved D. V was shortened by 1 base and J by 4 bases, with 6 bases between the two germline ends. CDR3 size: 13 residues. Germline V gene lookup returns CDR1 SGHTA and CDR2 FQGTGA. The CDR3 here is CASSLSLPDTQYF. CDR3 sequence (DNA): TGTGCCAGCAGCTTAAGCCTTCCAGATACGCAGTATTTT.

A few counts support this clonotype. The CDR3: CASSLGETIAETQYF. CDR3 coding DNA: TGTGCCAGCAGTTTAGGGGAGACAATAGCAGAGACCCAGTACTTC. The chain couples TRBV12-3 or TRBV12-4 to TRBJ2-5; tentatively, D is TRBD2 (5 bases). The CDR3 contains 15 residues. The V end was cut by 1 base, the J end by 4 bases, with 13 bases between.

This clonotype occurred many times. This chain joins TRBV28 and TRBJ1-5; D is ambiguous. This CDR3 spans 17 amino acids. Germline CDR1 MDHEN, CDR2 SYDVKM. V dropped 4 bases and J dropped 0 bases, with 16 bases sitting between them. CDR3 coding DNA: TGTGCCAGCAGTTCCCCGTCAATGATGAATAGCAATCAGCCCCAGCATTTT. Translation gives CASSSPSMMNSNQPQHF.

This clonotype was recorded many times. V is TRBV11-2 and J is TRBJ2-5, with 8 nucleotides matching TRBD2. Germline CDR1 reads SGHAT; CDR2 reads FQNNGV. V dropped 4 bases and J dropped 3; count of bases not matched to a gene: 4. CDR3 length: 14 amino acids. Here the CDR3 DNA reads TGTGCCAGCAGCTCTACGGGACTAGAAGAGACCCAGTACTTC. It encodes CASSSTGLEETQYF.

This clonotype was picked up many times. The rearrangement uses TRBV28 and TRBJ2-3; the match to TRBD2 covers 7 bases. V was pared by 2 bases and J by 0 bases, with 2 bases of the junction left unmatched. Per germline, CDR1 MDHEN and CDR2 SYDVKM. This CDR3 contains 15 residues. CDR3 sequence (DNA): TGTGCCAGCAGTTTACTAGCGGATAGCACAGATACGCAGTATTTT. It is translated as CASSLLADSTDTQYF.

This clonotype was picked up many times. The V gene is TRBV5-1, the J gene TRBJ1-2, with TRBD1 matching over 7 bases. The CDR3 consists of 12 residues. With V trimmed by 4 bases and J by 10 bases, 7 bases remained unmatched. CDR1 is SGHRS, CDR2 YFSETQ, per germline. The CDR3 spells CASSHPGQLYTF. CDR3 DNA sequence: TGCGCCAGCAGCCATCCGGGACAGCTCTACACCTTC.

This clonotype was detected many times. The V gene is TRBV28, the J gene TRBJ2-1; D is unclear. The CDR3 loop spans 12 amino acids. Looked up from germline, CDR1 is MDHEN and CDR2 is SYDVKM. The V end lost 10 bases, the J end lost 8 bases, and 15 bases lay between the germline ends. The CDR3 is CATVGFAYEQFF. CDR3 nucleotides: TGTGCCACCGTTGGGTTTGCTTATGAGCAGTTCTTC.

In its sample, this clonotype was seen many times. The chain couples TRBV18 to TRBJ2-5; perhaps TRBD1 as D (6 bases). Germline-derived CDR1 and CDR2 are KGHSH and LQKENI. The length of the CDR3 is 13 residues. Trimming removed 8 bases from V and 5 bases from J, with 15 bases in between. The CDR3 DNA follows: TGTGCCAGCAGTCCACAGGGTTTGGAGACCCAGTACTTC. Translation gives CASSPQGLETQYF. Together with reference TRBV18 and TRBJ2-5, the CDR3 gives the full variable domain: NAGVMQNPRHLVRRRGQEARLRCSPMKGHSHVYWYRQLPEEGLKFMVYLQKENIIDESGMPKERFSAEFPKEGPSILRIQQVVRGDSAAYFCASSPQGLETQYFGPGTRLLVL.

This clonotype was counted ten times or more. DNA of the CDR3: TGCGCCAGCGGGGTGGGAGACCTCTCCTACGAGCAGTACTTC. It encodes CASGVGDLSYEQYF. The chain employs TRBV5-1 and TRBJ2-7; possibly TRBD2 for D (5 bases). The CDR3 extends over 14 amino acids. Deletions cut 7 bases from V and 0 bases from J, with 14 bases between. Germline V gene lookup returns CDR1 SGHRS and CDR2 YFSETQ.

This clonotype showed up many times. CDR3 sequence (DNA): TGCAGTGCAAACCCGGGACTAGCAAGTGAGACCCAGTACTTC. This translates into CSANPGLASETQYF. The rearrangement joins TRBV20-1 to TRBJ2-5; TRBD2 matches 9 bases. V lost 6 bases to trimming and J lost 5 bases; unmatched junction nucleotides: 10. Per the germline V gene, CDR1 is DFQATT and CDR2 is SNEGSKA (reference sequence). The CDR3 runs to 14 residues.

This clonotype appeared once. This may come from a read error, since a much larger clone is one base off. The rearrangement joins TRBV28 to TRBJ2-7, with TRBD1 as a possible D gene (5 bases). The germline V gene encodes CDR1 MDHEN and CDR2 SYDVKM. This CDR3 region has 14 residues. The CDR3 sequence is CASTRRQGLYERYF. CDR3 nucleotides: TGTGCCAGCACCCGAAGGCAGGGCCTCTACGAGCGGTACTTC.

The table lists this clonotype with a few counts. The chain has TRBV19 and TRBJ2-1, with TRBD2 identical over 10 bases. Germline loops: CDR1 LNHDA, CDR2 SQIVND (reference sequence). Trimming cost V 7 bases and J 0 bases; bases outside gene matches: 12. This CDR3 is 18 amino acids long. The CDR3 region is CASTRGSLAGSSYNEQFF. In DNA form, the CDR3 reads TGTGCCAGTACCAGGGGGTCACTAGCGGGAAGCTCCTACAATGAGCAGTTCTTC.

This clonotype was counted only a few times. The chain employs TRBV7-2 and TRBJ1-1; D is possibly TRBD1 (6 bases). Germline CDR1 is SGHTA and CDR2 is FQGNSA. The CDR3 loop spans 15 amino acids. V lost 5 bases and J lost 1, with 14 bases in between. The CDR3 loop reads CASSRFGGQNTEAFF. CDR3 nucleotides: TGTGCCAGCAGCCGTTTCGGGGGCCAGAACACTGAAGCTTTCTTT.

This clonotype was observed a handful of times. Given a much more abundant clone one base away, this may be a read error. This chain uses TRBV5-1 with TRBJ2-1; the D is unclear. Looked up from germline, CDR1 is SGHRS and CDR2 is YFSETQ. The CDR3 contains 13 residues. The CDR3 DNA reads as TGCGCCGGCAGCTTGGATGGTTACGATGAGCAGTTCTTC. Its translation is CAGSLDGYDEQFF.

The chain combines TRBV12-3 or TRBV12-4 with TRBJ2-2, with D perhaps assigned TRBD1 or TRBD2 (6 bases each). Trimming cost V 5 bases and J 5 bases, with 18 bases left between them. This CDR3 comprises 16 residues. CDR3 DNA sequence: TGTGCCAGCAGTCGGACAGCGGGCATAGGGACCGGGGAGCTGTTTTTT. This translates into CASSRTAGIGTGELFF.

V gene TRBV5-1 combines with J gene TRBJ2-7; 9 bases map to TRBD1. Germline V gene data show CDR1 as SGHRS and CDR2 as YFSETQ. Trimming removed 5 bases from V and 5 bases from J; junction bases left unmatched: 8. The CDR3 extends over 14 amino acids. The CDR3 here is CASSPGQGVNEQYF. The CDR3 DNA follows: TGCGCCAGCAGTCCGGGACAGGGTGTGAACGAGCAGTACTTC.

For this clonotype: A much larger clone differs by one base, so this may be a read error. The CDR3 end shows no conserved phenylalanine or tryptophan, and so a read error is likely. The chain employs TRBV28 and TRBJ2-3; no definite D call. From germline, CDR1 is MDHEN and CDR2 SYDVKM. V was pared by 6 bases and J by 2 bases, with 18 bases between. The CDR3 contains 16 residues. CDR3 nucleotides: TGTGCCAGCAGCTCCCCTCGATCGCGGCTCACAGATACGCAGTATCTT. This codes for CASSSPRSRLTDTQYL.